What follows describes a single TCR beta chain. Its matching antigen is unknown. This record belongs to a study of metastatic and nonmetastatic thyroid tumors. Study-level background: Comparison of repertoires was carried out across blood and tumor or nodule tissue from malignant and benign thyroid patients. Findings of the study overall: Malignant thyroid tumors reportedly had TCR beta diversity that was significantly higher than in benign nodules, in blood and tumor.

Patients underwent thyroid surgery, and none had received any treatment before it. Through MiXCR, TCRdb re-clonotyped the PCR reads. The profile shows over 20,000 clones, approximately 15% of them singletons. The CDR3 extends over 14 amino acids. V was cut by 5 bases and J by 3 bases, with 14 bases left in between. The germline V gene has CDR1 SGHVS and CDR2 FNYEAQ. The receptor comes from a female donor with papillary thyroid cancer or a benign thyroid nodule (not recorded which). Some clones in this sample may be carry-over from other donors' samples. This chain uses TRBV7-6 with TRBJ2-7, with D perhaps TRBD2 (5 bases). The sequenced sample consisted of blood. The CDR3 protein is CASSTSFQHYEQYF. CDR3 in DNA: TGTGCCAGCAGCACTAGTTTCCAGCACTACGAGCAGTACTTC.